One sample yielded the 14 T cell receptor beta chains listed below, sequenced in a study of blood T cell repertoires in COVID-19. Only in-frame clones appear in the TCRdb table, and some are missing; sequencing was by immunoSEQ multiplex PCR. The top ten clones hold less than 3.5% of a sample with hundreds of thousands of clones, around 87% of them seen once. Sequenced sample: peripheral blood. The receptor set was obtained from a human donor in a cohort sampled during active COVID-19.

The chain is built from TRBV19 and TRBJ1-1; no definite D call. The germline V gene has CDR1 LNHDA and CDR2 SQIVND (reference sequence). The CDR3 contains 13 residues. V was pared by 5 bases and J by 1 base, with 8 bases between. The CDR3 is CASSGSPNTEAFF. The CDR3 nucleotides read TGTGCCAGTAGTGGCTCACCGAACACTGAAGCTTTCTTT. The whole variable domain, remainder taken from reference TRBV19 and TRBJ1-1, is DGGITQSPKYLFRKEGQNVTLSCEQNLNHDAMYWYRQDPGQGLRLIYYSQIVNDFQKGDIAEGYSVSREKKESFPLTVTSAQKNPTAFYLCASSGSPNTEAFFGQGTRLTVV.

The gene calls are TRBV11-1 and TRBJ2-7; 10 nucleotides match TRBD1. This CDR3 is 16 amino acids long. Trimming cost V 5 bases and J 2 bases; bases outside gene matches: 9. The germline gives CDR1 SGHAT, CDR2 FQDESV (reference sequence). The CDR3 sequence: CASSPPYGQGAYEQYF. As DNA, the CDR3 is TGTGCCAGCAGCCCGCCGTACGGACAGGGGGCCTACGAGCAGTACTTC.

The chain has TRBV7-3 and TRBJ2-1; TRBD2 agrees at 7 bases. The CDR3 contains 14 residues. Trimming at V came to 1 base and at J to 6 bases, leaving 3 bases not matched to a gene. Germline V gene lookup returns CDR1 SGHTA and CDR2 FQGTGA. DNA of the CDR3: TGTGCCAGCAGCTTAAGCGGGGGATCCAATGAGCAGTTCTTC. This codes for CASSLSGGSNEQFF.

V is TRBV24-1 and J is TRBJ1-6; D uncertain. V was cut by 8 bases and J by 0 bases, with 7 bases left in between. The CDR3 contains 14 residues. Germline CDR1 reads KGHDR; CDR2 reads SFDVKD. Here the CDR3 reads CATIASSYNSPLHF. CDR3 nucleotides: TGTGCCACCATCGCGAGCTCCTATAATTCACCCCTCCACTTT.

The chain has TRBV7-2 and TRBJ2-3; D remains ambiguous. This CDR3 contains 14 residues. The V end was cut by 5 bases, the J end by 6 bases, with 15 bases between. The germline gives CDR1 SGHTA, CDR2 FQGNSA. CDR3 DNA: TGTGCCAGCAGCGTCGGTGTTTCCGGGGATACGCAGTATTTT. This codes for CASSVGVSGDTQYF.

Details on this clone: Other DNA sequences of this sample code for an identical CDR3. The chain couples TRBV5-5 to TRBJ1-4; 11 bases align to TRBD1. The CDR3 loop spans 14 amino acids. The V gene end was trimmed by 4 bases and the J gene end by 6 bases; junction bases not matched to a gene: 2. From germline, CDR1 is SGHKS and CDR2 YYEKEE (reference sequence). The CDR3 nucleotides are TGTGCCAGCAGCCGGACAGGGGGCGATGAAAAACTGTTTTTT. Its translation is CASSRTGGDEKLFF. Variable domain in full (rest from reference TRBV5-5 and TRBJ1-4): DAGVTQSPTHLIKTRGQQVTLRCSPISGHKSVSWYQQVLGQGPQFIFQYYEKEERGRGNFPDRFSARQFPNYSSELNVNALLLGDSALYLCASSRTGGDEKLFFGSGTQLSVL.

The rearrangement uses TRBV6-6 and TRBJ1-2; D is possibly TRBD1 (5 bases). V lost 0 bases, J lost 8 bases, and 13 bases lay in between. Germline CDR1 is MNHNY and CDR2 is SVGAGI (reference sequence). CDR3 length equals 14 residues. The CDR3 nucleotides are TGTGCCAGCAGTTACTCGACAGTTAGTAGCGGCTACACCTTC. Residues: CASSYSTVSSGYTF.

This rearrangement joins TRBV6-1 to TRBJ2-7; 9 bases map to TRBD1. Germline V gene data show CDR1 as MNHNS and CDR2 as SASEGT. This CDR3 has 15 amino acids. V lost 3 bases and J lost 5; bases outside the gene matches: 8. CDR3 region: CASSEGGQGLDEQYF. In nucleotides, the CDR3 is TGTGCCAGCAGTGAGGGAGGACAGGGGTTGGACGAGCAGTACTTC.

This chain connects TRBV10-3 to TRBJ2-7; TRBD1 is a possible D gene (6 bases). Trimming left V 5 bases short and J 6 bases short, with 11 bases between. Germline assignment: CDR1 ENHRY and CDR2 SYGVKD. The CDR3 spans 12 residues. CDR3 in DNA: TGTGCCATCAGTTCCACAGGGTTCGAGCAGTACTTC. It encodes CAISSTGFEQYF.

This clone was recorded once. V is TRBV27 and J is TRBJ2-7, with 10 bases identical to TRBD1. The junction had 10 bases not matched to a gene; V was cut back by 0 bases and J by 2 bases. The CDR3 runs to 18 residues. Germline CDR1 MNHEY, CDR2 SMNVEV (reference sequence). This CDR3 is CASSLSSTGGLRPYEQYF. Written as DNA, the CDR3 is TGTGCCAGCAGTTTATCCTCGACAGGGGGCCTGAGGCCCTACGAGCAGTACTTC.

The chain employs TRBV5-1 and TRBJ2-7; 9 bases line up with TRBD2. Per the germline V gene, CDR1 is SGHRS and CDR2 is YFSETQ. V dropped 0 bases and J dropped 6; count of bases not matched to a gene: 16. The CDR3 runs to 18 residues. CDR3 residues: CASSLAGAGGPQSSEQYF. The CDR3 DNA reads as TGCGCCAGCAGCTTGGCCGGGGCGGGAGGGCCACAGTCGTCCGAGCAGTACTTC. The entire variable domain, with the rest obtained from reference TRBV5-1 and TRBJ2-7, is as follows: KAGVTQTPRYLIKTRGQQVTLSCSPISGHRSVSWYQQTPGQGLQFLFEYFSETQRNKGNFPGRFSGRQFSNSRSEMNVSTLELGDSALYLCASSLAGAGGPQSSEQYFGPGTRLTVT.

The J gene is TRBJ2-1, the V gene TRBV6-5, with 10 bases matching TRBD2. The CDR3 contains 14 residues. With V trimmed by 8 bases and J by 4 bases, 5 bases remained unmatched. From germline, CDR1 is MNHEY and CDR2 SVGAGI. The DNA for the CDR3 is TGTGCCAGCCAACTAGCGGGAAGGTACAATGAGCAGTTCTTC. It translates to CASQLAGRYNEQFF.

A few counts support this clone. This chain connects TRBV7-8 to TRBJ1-6; 8 bases align to TRBD1. With 1 base clipped from V and 10 bases from J, the junction kept 9 bases outside the gene matches. Germline V gene lookup returns CDR1 SGHVS and CDR2 FQNEAQ. The CDR3 runs 16 residues. The CDR3 here is CASSLDSGQVKSPLHF. CDR3 coding DNA: TGTGCCAGCAGCTTAGACTCGGGACAGGTCAAGTCACCCCTCCACTTT.

This chain uses TRBV4-2 with TRBJ2-1; TRBD2 aligns across 7 bases. The CDR3 length is 16 residues. Germline CDR1 LGHNA, CDR2 YNFKEQ. Trimming removed 1 base from V and 3 bases from J; junction bases left unmatched: 6. CDR3 sequence (DNA): TGTGCCAGCAGCCAAGCGGGGGGACTGGACTACAATGAGCAGTTCTTC. Translating gives CASSQAGGLDYNEQFF.